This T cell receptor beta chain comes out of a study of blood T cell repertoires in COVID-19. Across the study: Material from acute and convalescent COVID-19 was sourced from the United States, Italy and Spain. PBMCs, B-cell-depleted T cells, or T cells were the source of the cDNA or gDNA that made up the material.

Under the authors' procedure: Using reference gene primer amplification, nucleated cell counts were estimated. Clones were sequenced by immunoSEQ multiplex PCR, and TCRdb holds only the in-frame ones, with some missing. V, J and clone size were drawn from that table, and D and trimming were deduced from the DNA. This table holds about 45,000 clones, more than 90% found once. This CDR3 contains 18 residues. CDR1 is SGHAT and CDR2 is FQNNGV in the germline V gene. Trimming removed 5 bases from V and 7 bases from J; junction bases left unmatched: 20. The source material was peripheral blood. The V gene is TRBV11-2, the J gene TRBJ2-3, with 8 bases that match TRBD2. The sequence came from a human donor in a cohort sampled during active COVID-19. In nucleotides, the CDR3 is TGTGCCAGCAGCCGGCGGATCATGCGGGGGGCCCTCTTTCATACGCAGTATTTT. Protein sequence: CASSRRIMRGALFHTQYF. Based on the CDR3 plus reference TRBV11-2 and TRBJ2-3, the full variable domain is EAGVAQSPRYKIIEKRQSVAFWCNPISGHATLYWYQQILGQGPKLLIQFQNNGVVDDSQLPKDRFSAERLKGVDSTLKIQPAKLEDSAVYLCASSRRIMRGALFHTQYFGPGTRLTVL.